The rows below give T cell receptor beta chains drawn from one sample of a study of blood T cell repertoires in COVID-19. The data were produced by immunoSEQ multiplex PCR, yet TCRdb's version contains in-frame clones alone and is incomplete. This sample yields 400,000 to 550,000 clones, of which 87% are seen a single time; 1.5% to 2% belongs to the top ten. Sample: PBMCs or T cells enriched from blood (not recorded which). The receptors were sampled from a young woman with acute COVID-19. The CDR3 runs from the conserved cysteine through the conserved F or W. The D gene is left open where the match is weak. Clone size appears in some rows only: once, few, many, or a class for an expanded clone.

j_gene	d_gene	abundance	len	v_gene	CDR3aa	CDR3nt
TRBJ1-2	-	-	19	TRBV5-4	CASSLLGEWVGSGGYGYTF	TGTGCCAGCAGCTTGCTGGGGGAGTGGGTCGGGTCGGGAGGGTATGGCTACACCTTC
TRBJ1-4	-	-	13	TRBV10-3	CAIDHGRGEKLFF	TGTGCCATCGATCATGGTAGGGGGGAAAAACTGTTTTTT
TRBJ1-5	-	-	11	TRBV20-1	CSAQRDQPQHF	TGCAGTGCTCAGAGGGATCAGCCCCAGCATTTT
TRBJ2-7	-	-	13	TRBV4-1	CASSLGLHYEQYF	TGCGCCAGCAGCCTGGGACTTCACTACGAGCAGTACTTC
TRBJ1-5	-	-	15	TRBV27	CASSLWADSNQPQHF	TGTGCCAGCAGTTTGTGGGCCGACAGCAATCAGCCCCAGCATTTT
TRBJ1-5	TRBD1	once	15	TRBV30	CAWSGGTGVNQPQHF	TGTGCCTGGAGTGGGGGGACAGGCGTCAATCAGCCCCAGCATTTT
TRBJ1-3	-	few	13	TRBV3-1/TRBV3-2	CASSSGNGNTIYF	TGTGCCAGCAGTTCGGGGAACGGAAACACCATATATTTT
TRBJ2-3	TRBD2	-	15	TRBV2	CASSELAGFTDTQYF	TGTGCCAGCAGTGAGCTAGCGGGGTTTACAGATACGCAGTATTTT
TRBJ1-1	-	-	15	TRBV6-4	CASSDSRDGGTEAFF	TGTGCCAGCAGTGACTCTCGAGATGGTGGCACTGAAGCTTTCTTT
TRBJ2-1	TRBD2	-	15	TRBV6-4	CASSDGLAPNNEQFF	TGTGCCAGCAGTGACGGACTAGCGCCGAACAATGAGCAGTTCTTC
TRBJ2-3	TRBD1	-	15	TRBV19	CASSIRDRGSDTQYF	TGTGCCAGTAGTATACGGGACAGGGGCTCAGATACGCAGTATTTT
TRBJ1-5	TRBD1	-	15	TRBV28	CASSFPTGGSQPQHF	TGTGCCAGCAGTTTCCCGACAGGGGGGAGTCAGCCCCAGCATTTT
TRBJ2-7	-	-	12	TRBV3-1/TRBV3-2	CASSQTSIEQYF	TGTGCCAGCAGCCAAACAAGTATCGAGCAGTACTTC
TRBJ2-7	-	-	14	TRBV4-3	CASSQDQLALGQYF	TGCGCCAGCAGCCAAGATCAGCTAGCGCTCGGGCAGTACTTC
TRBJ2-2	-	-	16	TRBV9	CASSVGSGSNTGELFF	TGTGCCAGCAGCGTAGGAAGTGGCTCTAACACCGGGGAGCTGTTTTTT
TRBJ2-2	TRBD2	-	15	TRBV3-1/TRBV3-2	CASSQISLAAGELFF	TGTGCCAGCAGCCAAATTTCACTAGCGGCCGGGGAGCTGTTTTTT
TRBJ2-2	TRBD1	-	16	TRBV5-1	CASSLGGTGARRELFF	TGCGCCAGCAGCTTGGGAGGGACAGGGGCGCGGAGGGAGCTGTTTTTT
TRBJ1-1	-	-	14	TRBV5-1	CASSPSSGYTEAFF	TGCGCCAGCAGTCCCTCCAGCGGTTACACTGAAGCTTTCTTT
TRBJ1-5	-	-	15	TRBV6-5	CASSYSRDSNQPQHF	TGTGCCAGCAGTTACTCGAGAGATAGCAATCAGCCCCAGCATTTT
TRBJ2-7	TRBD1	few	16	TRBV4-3	CASSPSQGTGSYEQYF	TGCGCCAGCAGCCCCTCACAGGGGACAGGCTCCTACGAGCAGTACTTC
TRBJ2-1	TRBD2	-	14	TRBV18	CASSGSGRANEQFF	TGTGCCAGCTCAGGGAGCGGGAGGGCCAATGAGCAGTTCTTC
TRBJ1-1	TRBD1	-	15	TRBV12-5	CASGFKGQGRTEAFF	TGTGCTAGTGGTTTCAAAGGACAGGGAAGGACTGAAGCTTTCTTT
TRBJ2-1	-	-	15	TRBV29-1	CSVEFKGARYNEQFF	TGCAGCGTTGAATTTAAGGGAGCGAGATACAATGAGCAGTTCTTC
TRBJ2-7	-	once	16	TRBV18	CASSPRVAGGHYEQYF	TGTGCCAGCTCACCCCGGGTAGCAGGGGGGCACTACGAGCAGTACTTC
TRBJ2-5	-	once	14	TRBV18	CASSPVQGDETQYF	TGTGCCAGCTCACCAGTCCAGGGCGATGAGACCCAGTACTTC
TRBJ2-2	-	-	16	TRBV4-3	CASSQIGGTNTGELFF	TGCGCCAGCAGCCAAATCGGAGGGACGAACACCGGGGAGCTGTTTTTT
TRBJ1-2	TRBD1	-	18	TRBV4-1	CASSQTGQGTLNSYGYTF	TGCGCCAGCAGCCAAACGGGACAGGGGACGCTCAACTCCTATGGCTACACCTTC
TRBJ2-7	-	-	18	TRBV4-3	CASSQDGQGGADSYEQYF	TGCGCCAGCAGCCAAGATGGGCAAGGAGGGGCGGACTCCTACGAGCAGTACTTC
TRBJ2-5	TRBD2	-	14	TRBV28	CASSFSREGGAQYF	TGTGCCAGCAGTTTCTCCCGGGAGGGGGGGGCCCAGTACTTC
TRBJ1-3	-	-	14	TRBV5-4	CASSLAQGGNTIYF	TGTGCCAGCAGCTTGGCGCAGGGTGGAAACACCATATATTTT
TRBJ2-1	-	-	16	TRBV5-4	CASTSRQPSSYNEQFF	TGTGCCAGCACCTCCCGACAGCCGAGCTCCTACAATGAGCAGTTCTTC
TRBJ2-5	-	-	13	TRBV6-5	CASRSPGVETQYF	TGTGCCAGCAGATCCCCGGGAGTGGAGACCCAGTACTTC
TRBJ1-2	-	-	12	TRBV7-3	CASSLTGGGYTF	TGTGCCAGCAGCTTAACAGGGGGTGGCTACACCTTC
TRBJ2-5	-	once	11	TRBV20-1	CSALGAETQYF	TGCAGTGCTCTAGGTGCGGAGACCCAGTACTTC
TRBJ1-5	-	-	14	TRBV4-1	CASSQVQGDQPQHF	TGCGCCAGCAGCCAAGTTCAAGGAGATCAGCCCCAGCATTTT
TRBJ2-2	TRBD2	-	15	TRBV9	CASSVDLAAGGELFF	TGTGCCAGCAGCGTAGATCTAGCGGCTGGCGGGGAGCTGTTTTTT
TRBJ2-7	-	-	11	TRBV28	CASSSGNEQYF	TGTGCCAGCAGTTCAGGGAACGAGCAGTACTTC
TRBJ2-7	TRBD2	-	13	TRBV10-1	CASSDGTSSEQYF	TGCGCCAGCAGTGACGGGACTAGCTCCGAGCAGTACTTC
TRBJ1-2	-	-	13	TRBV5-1	CASRTGPDYGYTF	TGCGCCAGCAGGACAGGTCCCGACTATGGCTACACCTTC
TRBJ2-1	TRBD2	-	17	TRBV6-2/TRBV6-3	CASSSGLAGLAYNEQFF	TGTGCCAGCAGTTCCGGACTAGCGGGGTTAGCCTACAATGAGCAGTTCTTC
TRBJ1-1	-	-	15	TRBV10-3	CAISGSRTANTEAFF	TGTGCCATCAGTGGTAGCAGGACTGCGAACACTGAAGCTTTCTTT
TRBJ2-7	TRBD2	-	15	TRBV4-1	CASSQGAGGVLEQYF	TGCGCCAGCAGCCAAGGGGCGGGGGGGGTGCTCGAGCAGTACTTC
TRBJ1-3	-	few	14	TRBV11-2	CASSQDRNGNTIYF	TGTGCCAGCAGCCAGGACAGAAACGGAAACACCATATATTTT
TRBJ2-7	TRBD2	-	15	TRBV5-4	CASSLAAGGPYEQYF	TGTGCCAGCAGCTTGGCTGCGGGAGGTCCGTACGAGCAGTACTTC
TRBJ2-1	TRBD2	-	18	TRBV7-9	CASSAPTSGGASYNEQFF	TGTGCCAGCAGCGCGCCGACTAGCGGGGGGGCCTCCTACAATGAGCAGTTCTTC
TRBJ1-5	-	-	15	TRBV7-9	CASSPDRWSNQPQHF	TGTGCCAGCAGCCCCGACAGGTGGAGCAATCAGCCCCAGCATTTT
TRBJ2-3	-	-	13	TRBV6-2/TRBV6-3	CASRRGYTDTQYF	TGTGCCAGCCGCCGGGGCTACACAGATACGCAGTATTTT
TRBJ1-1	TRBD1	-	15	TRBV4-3	CASSQGQGGNTEAFF	TGCGCCAGCAGCCAAGGACAGGGAGGGAACACTGAAGCTTTCTTT
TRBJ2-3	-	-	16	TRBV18	CASSPYGTQEADTQYF	TGTGCCAGCTCACCGTACGGGACTCAGGAAGCAGATACGCAGTATTTT
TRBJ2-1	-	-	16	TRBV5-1	CASSPSGGSSYNEQFF	TGCGCCAGCAGCCCCTCCGGGGGAAGCTCCTACAATGAGCAGTTCTTC
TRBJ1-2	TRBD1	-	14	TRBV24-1	CATSESDRAYGYTF	TGTGCCACCAGTGAGTCCGACAGGGCCTATGGCTACACCTTC